Each of the 9 T cell receptor beta chains below was sequenced from the same sample in a study of blood T cell repertoires in COVID-19. The protocol was immunoSEQ multiplex PCR, while the TCRdb copy is restricted to in-frame clones and leaves out a portion. This table holds about 50,000 clones, approximately 80% found once. The sequencing input was peripheral blood. Receptors were obtained from a man aged 55 to 70 with acute or convalescent COVID-19.

This sequence joins TRBV11-2 and TRBJ2-7; D possibly corresponds to TRBD2 (7 bases). Per germline, CDR1 SGHAT and CDR2 FQNNGV. The V gene lost 5 bases and the J gene lost 0 bases, with 14 bases spanning the gap. The CDR3 loop spans 15 amino acids. In nucleotides, the CDR3 is TGTGCCAGCAGCCCTAGGGGGGGTCTCTCCTACGAGCAGTACTTC. Its protein product is CASSPRGGLSYEQYF. Full variable domain (remainder filled in from reference TRBV11-2 and TRBJ2-7): EAGVAQSPRYKIIEKRQSVAFWCNPISGHATLYWYQQILGQGPKLLIQFQNNGVVDDSQLPKDRFSAERLKGVDSTLKIQPAKLEDSAVYLCASSPRGGLSYEQYFGPGTRLTVT.

CDR3 sequence: CASSLAAGNTEAFF. DNA for the CDR3: TGCGCCAGCAGCTTGGCAGCAGGGAACACTGAAGCTTTCTTT. The chain uses TRBV5-1 and TRBJ1-1; unclear D gene. The CDR3 extends over 14 amino acids. CDR1 and CDR2 (germline): SGHRS, YFSETQ. V shed 0 bases and J shed 1 base, with 7 bases lying between them.

V and J are TRBV5-6 and TRBJ2-5; 12 bases line up with TRBD2. The J segment lost 2 bases and the V segment lost 0 bases, leaving 8 bases of the junction unmatched. Germline CDR1 reads SGHDT; CDR2 reads YYEEEE. This CDR3 is built from 18 residues. The CDR3 nucleotides are TGTGCCAGCAGCTTGGCCGTACTAGCGGGGGGAGGACAAGAGACCCAGTACTTC. Its protein product is CASSLAVLAGGGQETQYF.

This clone was seen once. DNA for the CDR3: TGTGCCAGCAACGGTCGGGGGGAAACAGATACGCAGTATTTT. It codes for CASNGRGETDTQYF. This chain connects TRBV11-3 to TRBJ2-3, with 7 bases lining up with TRBD2. With V trimmed by 7 bases and J by 3 bases, 7 bases remained unmatched. The CDR3 is made up of 14 amino acids. Germline V gives CDR1 SGHNT, CDR2 YENEEA.

This clone was detected once. CDR3 bases: TGTGCCAGCAGTTTAGTGGCTAGCGGGGGGTTTACTACGCAGTATTTT. This codes for CASSLVASGGFTTQYF. The chain combines TRBV27 with TRBJ2-3, with TRBD2 matching over 11 bases. This CDR3 is 16 amino acids long. Germline V gene data show CDR1 as MNHEY and CDR2 as SMNVEV (reference sequence). Trimming removed 2 bases from V and 8 bases from J; junction bases left unmatched: 9.

The sample holds a few counts of this clone. This rearrangement joins TRBV12-3 or TRBV12-4 to TRBJ1-5, with a tentative D call TRBD1 (5 bases). V was pared by 6 bases and J by 3 bases, with 9 bases between. CDR3 length: 13 residues. This CDR3 reads CASSETVNQPQHF. As DNA, the CDR3 is TGTGCCAGCAGCGAGACAGTCAATCAGCCCCAGCATTTT.

The genes are TRBV24-1 and TRBJ2-1; 7 nucleotides agree with TRBD1. Germline CDR1 reads KGHDR; CDR2 reads SFDVKD. The length of the CDR3 is 13 residues. V lost 7 bases and J lost 6; bases outside the gene matches: 5. The CDR3 loop is CATSQGVGNEQFF. The CDR3, as DNA: TGTGCCACCAGCCAGGGGGTGGGCAATGAGCAGTTCTTC.

The gene calls are TRBV2 and TRBJ1-1; possible D gene TRBD1, 6 bases. Germline CDR1 SNHLY, CDR2 FYNNEI. The CDR3 runs 13 residues. V was shortened by 6 bases and J by 0 bases, with 8 bases between the two germline ends. CDR3 coding DNA: TGTGCCAGCAGGACAGGCGTGAACACTGAAGCTTTCTTT. Amino acid sequence: CASRTGVNTEAFF. The full variable domain, in which reference TRBV2 and TRBJ1-1 provide the parts outside the CDR3, is EPEVTQTPSHQVTQMGQEVILRCVPISNHLYFYWYRQILGQKVEFLVSFYNNEISEKSEIFDDQFSVERPDGSNFTLKIRSTKLEDSAMYFCASRTGVNTEAFFGQGTRLTVV.

The J gene is TRBJ1-2, the V gene TRBV30, with a possible D match to TRBD1 (6 bases). Germline CDR1 and CDR2: GTSNPN and SVGIG (reference sequence). This CDR3 contains 13 residues. The germline V and J ends were trimmed by 0 bases and 3 bases, with 8 bases remaining between them. The CDR3 DNA reads as TGTGCCTGGAGTGTATCAGGGGACTATGGCTACACCTTC. This encodes CAWSVSGDYGYTF. Complete variable domain (other parts from reference TRBV30 and TRBJ1-2): SQTIHQWPATLVQPVGSPLSLECTVEGTSNPNLYWYRQAAGRGLQLLFYSVGIGQISSEVPQNLSASRPQDRQFILSSKKLLLSDSGFYLCAWSVSGDYGYTFGSGTRLTVV.